This TCR beta chain was sequenced for a study of blood T cell repertoires in COVID-19. Background on the study: In each case, the material was cDNA or gDNA derived from T cells, B-cell-depleted T cells, or PBMCs.

Trimming removed 4 bases from V and 3 bases from J, with 13 bases in between. This CDR3 region has 15 residues. Germline values: CDR1 PRHDT, CDR2 FYEKMQ (reference sequence). Profiled with immunoSEQ multiplex PCR; TCRdb holds only in-frame clones, not every one. The sample holds 200,000 or so clones, approximately 81% seen once. This receptor was taken from a woman of 80 years or more with acute or convalescent COVID-19. The sequenced sample was peripheral blood. The chain joins TRBV13 to TRBJ1-3; the D gene is possibly TRBD1 (5 bases). The CDR3 coding sequence is TGTGCCAGCAGCTCCGACTCAGGGTTTGGAAACACCATATATTTT. Encoded protein: CASSSDSGFGNTIYF.